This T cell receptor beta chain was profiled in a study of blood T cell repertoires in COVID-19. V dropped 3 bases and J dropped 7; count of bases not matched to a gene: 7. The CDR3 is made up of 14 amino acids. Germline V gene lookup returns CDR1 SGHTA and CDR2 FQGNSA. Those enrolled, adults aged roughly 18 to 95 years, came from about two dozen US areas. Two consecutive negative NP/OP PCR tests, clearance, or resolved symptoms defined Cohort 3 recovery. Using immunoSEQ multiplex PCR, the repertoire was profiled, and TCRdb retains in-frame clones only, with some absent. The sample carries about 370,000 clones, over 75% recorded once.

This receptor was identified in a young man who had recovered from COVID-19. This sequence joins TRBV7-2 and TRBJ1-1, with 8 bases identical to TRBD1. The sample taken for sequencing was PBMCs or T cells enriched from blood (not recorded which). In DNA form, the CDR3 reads TGTGCCAGCAGCTTTGACAGGGGCCCCCGTGAAGCTTTCTTT. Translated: CASSFDRGPREAFF.